This TCR beta chain was profiled in a study of patients and donors after allogeneic stem cell transplantation. V lost 5 bases and J lost 0; bases outside the gene matches: 10. The CDR3 is 18 residues long. The germline V gene encodes CDR1 LNHDA and CDR2 SQIVND (reference sequence). This clonotype appeared a few times. TCRdb called the RT-PCR reads again in MiXCR, with one record for every CDR3 protein. Here the sample spans roughly 230,000 distinct CDR3 sequences, around 14% being singletons. What was sequenced was blood, either unsorted or a sorted T cell fraction (not recorded which). J is TRBJ1-5 and V is TRBV19; 10 bases align to TRBD1. The sequence came from a human donor who was either an allogeneic HSCT recipient or a stem cell or donor lymphocyte infusion donor (not recorded which). It is not recorded whose cells these are; they may come from a transplant donor. The DNA of the CDR3 is TGTGCCAGTAGTCCCAGGGGGACAGGGGCCCTTAGCAATCAGCCCCAGCATTTT. Encoded protein: CASSPRGTGALSNQPQHF.